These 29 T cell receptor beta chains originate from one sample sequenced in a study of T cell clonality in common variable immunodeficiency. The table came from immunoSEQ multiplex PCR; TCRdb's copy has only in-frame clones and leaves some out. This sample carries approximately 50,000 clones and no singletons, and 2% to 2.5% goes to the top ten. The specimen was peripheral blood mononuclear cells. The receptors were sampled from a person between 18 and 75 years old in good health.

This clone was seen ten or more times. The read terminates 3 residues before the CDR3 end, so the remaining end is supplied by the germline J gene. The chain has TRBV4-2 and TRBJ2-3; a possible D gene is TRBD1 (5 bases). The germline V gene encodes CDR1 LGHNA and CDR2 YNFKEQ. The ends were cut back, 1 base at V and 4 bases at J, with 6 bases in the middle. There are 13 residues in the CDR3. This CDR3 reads CASSQGGSDTQYF. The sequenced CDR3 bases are TGTGCCAGCAGCCAAGGGGGCTCAGATACG.

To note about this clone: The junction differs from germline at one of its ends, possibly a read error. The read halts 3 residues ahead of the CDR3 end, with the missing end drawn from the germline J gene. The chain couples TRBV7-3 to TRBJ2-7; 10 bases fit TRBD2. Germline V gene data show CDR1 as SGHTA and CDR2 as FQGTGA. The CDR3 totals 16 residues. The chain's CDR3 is CAGRLRVAGGKYEQYF. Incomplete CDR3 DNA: TGTGCCGGCAGGCTCCGAGTAGCGGGAGGTAAGTACGAG.

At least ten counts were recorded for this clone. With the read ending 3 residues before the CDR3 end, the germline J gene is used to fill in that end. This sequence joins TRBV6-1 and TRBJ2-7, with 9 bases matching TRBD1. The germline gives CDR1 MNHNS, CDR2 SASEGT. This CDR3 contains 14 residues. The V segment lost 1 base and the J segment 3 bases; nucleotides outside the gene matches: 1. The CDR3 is CASSEDRGLYEQYF. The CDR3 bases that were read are TGTGCCAGCAGTGAAGACAGGGGGCTCTACGAG.

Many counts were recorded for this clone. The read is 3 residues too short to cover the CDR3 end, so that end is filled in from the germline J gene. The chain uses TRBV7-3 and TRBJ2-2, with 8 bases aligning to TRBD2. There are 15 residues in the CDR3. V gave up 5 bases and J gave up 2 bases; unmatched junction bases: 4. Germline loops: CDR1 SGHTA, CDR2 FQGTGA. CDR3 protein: CASSPGLGNTGELFF. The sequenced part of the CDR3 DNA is TGTGCCAGCAGCCCGGGACTAGGAAACACCGGGGAG. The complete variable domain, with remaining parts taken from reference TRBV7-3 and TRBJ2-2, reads GAGVSQTPSNKVTEKGKYVELRCDPISGHTALYWYRQSLGQGPEFLIYFQGTGAADDSGLPNDRFFAVRPEGSVSTLKIQRTERGDSAVYLCASSPGLGNTGELFFGEGSRLTVL.

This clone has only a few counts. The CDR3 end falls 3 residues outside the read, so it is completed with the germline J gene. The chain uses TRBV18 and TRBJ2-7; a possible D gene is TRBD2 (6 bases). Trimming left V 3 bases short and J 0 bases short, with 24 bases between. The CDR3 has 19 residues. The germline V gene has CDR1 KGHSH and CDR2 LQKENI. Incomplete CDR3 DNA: TGTGCCAGCTCACCGGGGGGAGGAGGGCAGTCACTATTCTCCTACGAG. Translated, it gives CASSPGGGGQSLFSYE. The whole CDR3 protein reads CASSPGGGGQSLFSYEQYF.

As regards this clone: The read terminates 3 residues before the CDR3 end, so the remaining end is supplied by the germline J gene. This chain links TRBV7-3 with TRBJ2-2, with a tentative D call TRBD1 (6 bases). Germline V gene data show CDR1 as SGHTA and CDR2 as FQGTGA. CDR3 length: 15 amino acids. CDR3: CASSLNGGQNSPLFF. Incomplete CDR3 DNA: TGTGCCAGCAGCTTAAATGGTGGACAGAATTCACCG. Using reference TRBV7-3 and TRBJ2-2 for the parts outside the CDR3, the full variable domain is GAGVSQTPSNKVTEKGKYVELRCDPISGHTALYWYRQSLGQGPEFLIYFQGTGAADDSGLPNDRFFAVRPEGSVSTLKIQRTERGDSAVYLCASSLNGGQNSPLFFGEGSRLTVL.

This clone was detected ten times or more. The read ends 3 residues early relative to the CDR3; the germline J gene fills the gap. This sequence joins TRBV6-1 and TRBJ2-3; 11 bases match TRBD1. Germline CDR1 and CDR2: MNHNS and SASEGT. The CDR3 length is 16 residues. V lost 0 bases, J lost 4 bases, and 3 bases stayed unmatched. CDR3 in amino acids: CASSEAPGQGADTQYF. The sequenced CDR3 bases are TGTGCCAGCAGTGAAGCTCCGGGACAGGGGGCAGATACG.

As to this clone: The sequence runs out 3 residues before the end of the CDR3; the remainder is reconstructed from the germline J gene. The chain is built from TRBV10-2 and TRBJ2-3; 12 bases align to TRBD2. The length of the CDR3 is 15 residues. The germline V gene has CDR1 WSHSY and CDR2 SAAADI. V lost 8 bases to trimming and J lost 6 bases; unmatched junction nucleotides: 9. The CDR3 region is CASRTSGASGDTQYF. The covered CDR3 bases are TGCGCCAGCCGGACTAGCGGGGCCAGCGGGGATACG.

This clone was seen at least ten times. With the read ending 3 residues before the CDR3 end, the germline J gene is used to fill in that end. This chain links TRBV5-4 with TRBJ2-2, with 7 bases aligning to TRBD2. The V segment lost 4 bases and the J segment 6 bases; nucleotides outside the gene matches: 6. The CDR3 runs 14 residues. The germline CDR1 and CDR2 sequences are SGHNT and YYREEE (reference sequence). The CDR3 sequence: CASSPTSPPGELFF. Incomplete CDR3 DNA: TGTGCCAGCAGCCCGACTAGCCCCCCCGGGGAG.

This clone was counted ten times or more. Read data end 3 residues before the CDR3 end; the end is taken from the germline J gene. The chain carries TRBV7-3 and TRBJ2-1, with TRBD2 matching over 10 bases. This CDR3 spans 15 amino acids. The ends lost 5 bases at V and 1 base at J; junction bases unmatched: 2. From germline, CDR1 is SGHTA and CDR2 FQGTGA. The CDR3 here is CASSPLAGSYNEQFF. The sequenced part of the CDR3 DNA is TGTGCCAGCAGCCCACTAGCGGGGTCCTACAATGAG.

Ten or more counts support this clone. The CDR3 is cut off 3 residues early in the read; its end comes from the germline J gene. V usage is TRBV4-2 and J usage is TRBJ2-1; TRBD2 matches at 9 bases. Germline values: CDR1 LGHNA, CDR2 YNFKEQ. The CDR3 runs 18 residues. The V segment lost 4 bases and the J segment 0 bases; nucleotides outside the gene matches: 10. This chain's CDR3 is CASSPGLASLSSYNEQFF. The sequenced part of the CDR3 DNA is TGTGCCAGCAGCCCGGGACTAGCCTCTCTTAGCTCCTACAATGAG.

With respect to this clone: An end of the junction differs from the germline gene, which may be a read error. Partial CDR3 DNA: TGTTCCAGCAGCCCGGGGACAAGC. Translation: CSSSPGTS. The entire CDR3 protein reads CSSSPGTSYTF. The chain joins TRBV7-9 to TRBJ1-2; D possibly corresponds to TRBD1 (6 bases). From the germline J gene comes the end of the CDR3, since the read stops 3 residues before it. This CDR3 is built from 11 residues. Germline V gene lookup returns CDR1 SEHNR and CDR2 FQNEAQ (reference sequence).

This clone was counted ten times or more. CDR3: CSASLAGDSLWDYNEQFF. Partial CDR3 DNA: TGCAGTGCTAGTCTGGCGGGAGATTCGTTGTGGGACTACAATGAG. The J gene is TRBJ2-1, the V gene TRBV20-1, with TRBD2 matching over 7 bases. The CDR3 end falls 3 residues outside the read, so it is completed with the germline J gene. Germline values: CDR1 DFQATT, CDR2 SNEGSKA (reference sequence). After removal of 3 bases from V and 3 bases from J, the junction contained 17 bases not matched to a gene. The CDR3 spans 18 residues.

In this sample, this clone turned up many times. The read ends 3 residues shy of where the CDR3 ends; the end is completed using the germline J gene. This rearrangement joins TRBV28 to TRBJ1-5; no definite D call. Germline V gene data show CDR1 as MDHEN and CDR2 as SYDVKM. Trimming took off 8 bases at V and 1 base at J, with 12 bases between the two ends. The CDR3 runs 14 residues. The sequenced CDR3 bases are TGTGCCAGCTCAGGCACGGAGAGCAATCAGCCC. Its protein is CASSGTESNQP. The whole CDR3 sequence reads CASSGTESNQPQHF.

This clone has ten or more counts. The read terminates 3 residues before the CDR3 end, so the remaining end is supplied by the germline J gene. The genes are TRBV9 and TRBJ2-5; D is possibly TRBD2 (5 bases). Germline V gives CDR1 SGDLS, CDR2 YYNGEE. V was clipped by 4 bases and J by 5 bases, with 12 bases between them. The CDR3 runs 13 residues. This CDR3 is CASSTSSGETQYF. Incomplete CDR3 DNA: TGTGCCAGCAGCACATCGTCGGGGGAGACC.

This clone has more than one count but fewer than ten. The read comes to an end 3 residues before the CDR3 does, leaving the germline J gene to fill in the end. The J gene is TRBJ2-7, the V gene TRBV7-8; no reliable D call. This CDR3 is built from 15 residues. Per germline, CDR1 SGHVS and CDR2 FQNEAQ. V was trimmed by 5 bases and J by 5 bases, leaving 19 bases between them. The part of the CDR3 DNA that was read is TGTGCCAGCAGCCACGGCCGCGAAGGGTACGACGAG. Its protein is CASSHGREGYDE. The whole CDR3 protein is CASSHGREGYDEQYF.

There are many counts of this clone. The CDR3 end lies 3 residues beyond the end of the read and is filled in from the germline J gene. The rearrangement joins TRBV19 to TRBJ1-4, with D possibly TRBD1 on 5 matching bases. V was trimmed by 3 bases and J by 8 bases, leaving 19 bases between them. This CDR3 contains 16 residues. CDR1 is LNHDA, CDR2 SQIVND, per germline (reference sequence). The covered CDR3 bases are TGTGCCAGTAGTATGGAATCAGGGCCGAACAGGGAAAAA. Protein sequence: CASSMESGPNREK. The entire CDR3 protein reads CASSMESGPNREKLFF.

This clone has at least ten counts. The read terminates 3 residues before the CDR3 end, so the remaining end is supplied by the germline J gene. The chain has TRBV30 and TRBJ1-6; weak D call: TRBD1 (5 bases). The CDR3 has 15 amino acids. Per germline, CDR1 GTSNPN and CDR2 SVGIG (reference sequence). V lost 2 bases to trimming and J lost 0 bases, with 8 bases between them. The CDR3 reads CAWSPGVSYNSPLHF. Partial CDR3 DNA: TGTGCCTGGAGTCCGGGGGTCTCCTATAATTCACCC.

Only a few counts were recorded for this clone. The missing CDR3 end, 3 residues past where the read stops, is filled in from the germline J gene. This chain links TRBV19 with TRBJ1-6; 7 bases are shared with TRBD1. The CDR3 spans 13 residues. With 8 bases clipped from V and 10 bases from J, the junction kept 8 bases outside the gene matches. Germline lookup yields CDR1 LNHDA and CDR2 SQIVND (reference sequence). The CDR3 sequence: CASGDRGGSPLHF. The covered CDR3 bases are TGTGCCAGTGGGGACAGAGGGGGATCACCC.

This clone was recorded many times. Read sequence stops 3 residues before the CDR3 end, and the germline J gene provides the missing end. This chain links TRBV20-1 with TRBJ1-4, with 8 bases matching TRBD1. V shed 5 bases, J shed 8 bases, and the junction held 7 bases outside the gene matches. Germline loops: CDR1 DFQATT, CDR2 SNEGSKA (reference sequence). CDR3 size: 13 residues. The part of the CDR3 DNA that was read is TGCAGTGCTGGGGGGACAGGTTGGGAAAAA. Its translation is CSAGGTGWEK. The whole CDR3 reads CSAGGTGWEKLFF.

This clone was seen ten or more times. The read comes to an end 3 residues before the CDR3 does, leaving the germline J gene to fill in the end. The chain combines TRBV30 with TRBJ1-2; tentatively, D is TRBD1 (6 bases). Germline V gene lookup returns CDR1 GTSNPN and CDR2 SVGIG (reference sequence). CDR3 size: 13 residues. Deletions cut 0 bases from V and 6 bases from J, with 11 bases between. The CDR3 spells CAWSVGGGDGYTF. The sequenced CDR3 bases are TGTGCCTGGAGTGTGGGAGGGGGTGATGGC.

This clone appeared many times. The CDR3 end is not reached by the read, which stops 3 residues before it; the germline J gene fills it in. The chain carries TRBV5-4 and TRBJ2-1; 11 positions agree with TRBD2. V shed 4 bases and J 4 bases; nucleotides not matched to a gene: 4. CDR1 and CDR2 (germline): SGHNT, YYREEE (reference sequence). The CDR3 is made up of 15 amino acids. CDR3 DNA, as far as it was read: TGTGCCAGCAGCACCCGACTAGCGGGATACAATGAG. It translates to CASSTRLAGYNE. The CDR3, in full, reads CASSTRLAGYNEQFF.

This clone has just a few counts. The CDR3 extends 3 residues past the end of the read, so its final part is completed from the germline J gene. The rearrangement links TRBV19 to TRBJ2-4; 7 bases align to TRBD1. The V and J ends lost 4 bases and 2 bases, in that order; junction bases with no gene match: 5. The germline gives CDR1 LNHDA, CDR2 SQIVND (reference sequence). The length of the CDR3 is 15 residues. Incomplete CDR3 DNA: TGTGCCAGTAGTACCCAGACAGGGTCCAAAAACATT. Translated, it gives CASSTQTGSKNI. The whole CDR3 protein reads CASSTQTGSKNIQYF.

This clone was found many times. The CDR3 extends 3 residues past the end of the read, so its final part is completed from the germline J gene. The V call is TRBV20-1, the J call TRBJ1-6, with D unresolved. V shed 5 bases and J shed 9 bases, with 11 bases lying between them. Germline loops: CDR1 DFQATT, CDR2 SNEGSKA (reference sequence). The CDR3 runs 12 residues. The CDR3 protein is CSARGEGSPLHF. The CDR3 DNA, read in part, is TGCAGTGCTCGGGGTGAGGGTTCACCC.

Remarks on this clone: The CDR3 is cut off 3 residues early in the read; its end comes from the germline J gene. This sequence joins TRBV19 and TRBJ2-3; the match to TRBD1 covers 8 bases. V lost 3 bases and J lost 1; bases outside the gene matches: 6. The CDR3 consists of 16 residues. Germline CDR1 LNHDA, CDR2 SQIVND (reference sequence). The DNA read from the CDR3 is TGTGCCAGTAGTATTAGGGGGACAGGCCGCACAGATACG. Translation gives CASSIRGTGRTDT. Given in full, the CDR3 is CASSIRGTGRTDTQYF.

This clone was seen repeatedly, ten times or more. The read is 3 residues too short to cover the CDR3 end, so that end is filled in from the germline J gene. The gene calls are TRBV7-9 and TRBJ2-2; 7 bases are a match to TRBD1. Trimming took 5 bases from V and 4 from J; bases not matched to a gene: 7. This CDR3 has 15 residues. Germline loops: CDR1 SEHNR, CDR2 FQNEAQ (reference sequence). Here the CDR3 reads CASSEGQAGTGELFF. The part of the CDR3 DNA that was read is TGTGCCAGCAGCGAAGGACAGGCTGGCACCGGGGAG. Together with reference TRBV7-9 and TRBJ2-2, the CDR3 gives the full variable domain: DTGVSQNPRHKITKRGQNVTFRCDPISEHNRLYWYRQTLGQGPEFLTYFQNEAQLEKSRLLSDRFSAERPKGSFSTLEIQRTEQGDSAMYLCASSEGQAGTGELFFGEGSRLTVL.

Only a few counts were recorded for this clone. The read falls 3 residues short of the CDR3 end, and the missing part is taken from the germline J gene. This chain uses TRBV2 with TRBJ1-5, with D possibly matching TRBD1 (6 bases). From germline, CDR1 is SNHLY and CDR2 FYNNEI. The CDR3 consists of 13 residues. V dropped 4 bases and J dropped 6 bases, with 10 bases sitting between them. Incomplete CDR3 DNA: TGTGCCAGCAGTGTGGAAGGGGGTCAGCCC. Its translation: CASSVEGGQP. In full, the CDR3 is CASSVEGGQPQHF.

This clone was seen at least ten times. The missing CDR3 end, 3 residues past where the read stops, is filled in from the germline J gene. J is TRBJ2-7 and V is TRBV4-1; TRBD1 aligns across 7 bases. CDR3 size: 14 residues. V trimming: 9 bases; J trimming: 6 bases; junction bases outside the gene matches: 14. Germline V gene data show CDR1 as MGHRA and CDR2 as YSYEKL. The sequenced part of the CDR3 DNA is TGCGCCAGTGCACAGGGGATGCTGGATGTCGAG. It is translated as CASAQGMLDVE. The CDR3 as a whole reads CASAQGMLDVEQYF.

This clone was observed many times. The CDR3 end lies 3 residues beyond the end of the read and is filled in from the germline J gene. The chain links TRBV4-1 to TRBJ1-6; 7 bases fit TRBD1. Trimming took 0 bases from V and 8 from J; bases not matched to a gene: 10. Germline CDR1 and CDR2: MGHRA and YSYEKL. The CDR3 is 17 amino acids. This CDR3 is CASSQDDRARGYSPLHF. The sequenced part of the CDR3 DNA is TGCGCCAGCAGCCAAGATGACAGGGCGCGAGGATATTCACCC.